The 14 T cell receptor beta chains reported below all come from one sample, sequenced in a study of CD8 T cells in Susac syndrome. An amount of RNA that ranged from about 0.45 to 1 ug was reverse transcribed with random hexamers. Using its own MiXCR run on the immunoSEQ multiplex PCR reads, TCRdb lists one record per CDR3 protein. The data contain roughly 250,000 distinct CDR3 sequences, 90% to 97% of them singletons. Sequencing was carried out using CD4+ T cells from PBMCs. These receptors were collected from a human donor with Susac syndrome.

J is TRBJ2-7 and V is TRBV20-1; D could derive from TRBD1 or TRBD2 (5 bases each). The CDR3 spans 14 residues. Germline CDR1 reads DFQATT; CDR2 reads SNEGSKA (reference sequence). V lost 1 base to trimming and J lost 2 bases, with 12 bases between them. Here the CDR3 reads CSARVGVRAYEQYF. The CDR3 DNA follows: TGCAGTGCTAGAGTGGGGGTAAGAGCCTACGAGCAGTACTTC.

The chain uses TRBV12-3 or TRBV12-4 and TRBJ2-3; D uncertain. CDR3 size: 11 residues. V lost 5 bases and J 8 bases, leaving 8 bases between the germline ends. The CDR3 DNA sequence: TGTGCCAGCAGTACGGTTGGTACGCAGTATTTT. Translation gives CASSTVGTQYF.

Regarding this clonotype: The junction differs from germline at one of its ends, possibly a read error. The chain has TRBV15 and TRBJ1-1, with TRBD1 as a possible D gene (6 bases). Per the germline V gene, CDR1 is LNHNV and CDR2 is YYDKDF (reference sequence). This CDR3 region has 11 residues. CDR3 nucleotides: TGTGCCACCAGCTGGGACACCGAAGCTTTCTTT. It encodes CATSWDTEAFF. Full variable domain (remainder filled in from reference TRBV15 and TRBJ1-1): DAMVIQNPRYQVTQFGKPVTLSCSQTLNHNVMYWYQQKSSQAPKLLFHYYDKDFNNEADTPDNFQSRRPNTSFCFLDIRSPGLGDTAMYLCATSWDTEAFFGQGTRLTVV.

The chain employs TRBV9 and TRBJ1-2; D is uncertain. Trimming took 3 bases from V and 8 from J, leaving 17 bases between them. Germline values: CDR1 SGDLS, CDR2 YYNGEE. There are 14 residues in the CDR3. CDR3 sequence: CASSAREAAWGYTF. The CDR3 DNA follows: TGTGCCAGCAGCGCCCGAGAAGCGGCTTGGGGCTACACCTTC.

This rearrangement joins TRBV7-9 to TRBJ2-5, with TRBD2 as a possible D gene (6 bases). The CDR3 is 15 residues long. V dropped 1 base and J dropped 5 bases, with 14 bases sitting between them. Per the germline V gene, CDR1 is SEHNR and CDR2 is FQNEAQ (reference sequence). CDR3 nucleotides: TGTGCCAGCAGCTTAGGGTCCGGAGGGTCGGAGACCCAGTACTTC. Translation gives CASSLGSGGSETQYF.

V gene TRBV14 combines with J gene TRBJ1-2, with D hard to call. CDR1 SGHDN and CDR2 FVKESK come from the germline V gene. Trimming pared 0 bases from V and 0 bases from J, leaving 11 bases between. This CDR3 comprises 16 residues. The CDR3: CASSQEFWPPNYGYTF. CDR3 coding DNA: TGTGCCAGCAGCCAAGAGTTCTGGCCCCCTAACTATGGCTACACCTTC.

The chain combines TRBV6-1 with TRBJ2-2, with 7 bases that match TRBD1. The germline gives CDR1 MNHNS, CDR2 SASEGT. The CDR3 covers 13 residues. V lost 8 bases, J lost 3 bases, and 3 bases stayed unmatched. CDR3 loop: CASLDRHTGELFF. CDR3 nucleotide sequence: TGTGCCAGCCTGGACAGGCACACCGGGGAGCTGTTTTTT.

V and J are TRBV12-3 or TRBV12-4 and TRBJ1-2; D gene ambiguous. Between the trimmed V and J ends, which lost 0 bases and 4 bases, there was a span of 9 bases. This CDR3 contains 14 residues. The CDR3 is CASSLARQVYGYTF. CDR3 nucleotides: TGTGCCAGCAGTTTAGCGCGGCAGGTCTATGGCTACACCTTC.

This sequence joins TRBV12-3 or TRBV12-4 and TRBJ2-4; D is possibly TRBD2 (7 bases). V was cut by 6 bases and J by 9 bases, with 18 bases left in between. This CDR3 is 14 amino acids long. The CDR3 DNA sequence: TGTGCCAGCAGCCGTGGAGGGGGGGCGAGCATTCAGTACTTC. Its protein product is CASSRGGGASIQYF.

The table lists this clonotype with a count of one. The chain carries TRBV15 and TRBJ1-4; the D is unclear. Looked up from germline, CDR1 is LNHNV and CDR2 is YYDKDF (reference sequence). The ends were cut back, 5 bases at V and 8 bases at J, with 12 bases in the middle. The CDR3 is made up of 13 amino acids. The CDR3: CATSGSIEEKLFF. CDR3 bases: TGTGCCACCAGCGGAAGTATTGAGGAAAAACTGTTTTTT.

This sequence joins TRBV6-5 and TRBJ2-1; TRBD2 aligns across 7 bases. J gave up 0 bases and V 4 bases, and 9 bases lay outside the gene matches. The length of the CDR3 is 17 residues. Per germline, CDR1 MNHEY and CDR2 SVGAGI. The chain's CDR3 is CASSSVPWEGSYNEQFF. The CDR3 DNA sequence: TGTGCCAGCAGTTCTGTCCCCTGGGAGGGCTCCTACAATGAGCAGTTCTTC.

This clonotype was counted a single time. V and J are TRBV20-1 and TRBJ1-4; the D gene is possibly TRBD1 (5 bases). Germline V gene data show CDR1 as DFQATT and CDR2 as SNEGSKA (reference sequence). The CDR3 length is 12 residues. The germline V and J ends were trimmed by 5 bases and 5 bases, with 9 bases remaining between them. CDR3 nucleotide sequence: TGCAGTGCTCCGGGACCAAATGAAAAACTGTTTTTT. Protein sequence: CSAPGPNEKLFF.

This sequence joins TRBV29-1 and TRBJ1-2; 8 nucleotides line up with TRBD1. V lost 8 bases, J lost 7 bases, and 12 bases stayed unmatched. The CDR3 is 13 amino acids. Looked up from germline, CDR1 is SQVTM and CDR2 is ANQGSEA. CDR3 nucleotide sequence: TGCAGCACATCAGATCAGGGGGCTTCTGGCTACACCTTC. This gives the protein CSTSDQGASGYTF.

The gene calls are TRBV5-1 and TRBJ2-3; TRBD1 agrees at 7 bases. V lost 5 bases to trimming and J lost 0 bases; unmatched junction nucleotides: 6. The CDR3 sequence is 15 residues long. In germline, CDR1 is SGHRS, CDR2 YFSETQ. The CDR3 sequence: CASRPGTDSTDTQYF. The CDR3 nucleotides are TGCGCCAGCAGGCCCGGGACAGACAGCACAGATACGCAGTATTTT.